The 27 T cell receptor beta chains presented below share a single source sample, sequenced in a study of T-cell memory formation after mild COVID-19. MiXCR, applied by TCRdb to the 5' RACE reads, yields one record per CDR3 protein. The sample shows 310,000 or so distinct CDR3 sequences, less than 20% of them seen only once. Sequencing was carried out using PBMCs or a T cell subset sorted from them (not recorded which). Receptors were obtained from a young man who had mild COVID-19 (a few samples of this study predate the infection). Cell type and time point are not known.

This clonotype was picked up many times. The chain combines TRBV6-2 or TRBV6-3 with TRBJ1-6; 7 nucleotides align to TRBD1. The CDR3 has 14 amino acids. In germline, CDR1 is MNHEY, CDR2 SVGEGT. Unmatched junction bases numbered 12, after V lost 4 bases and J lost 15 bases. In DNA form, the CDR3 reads TGTGCCAGCAGTTCCGAGTCCTGGGACAGAAGCCTCCACTTT. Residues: CASSSESWDRSLHF.

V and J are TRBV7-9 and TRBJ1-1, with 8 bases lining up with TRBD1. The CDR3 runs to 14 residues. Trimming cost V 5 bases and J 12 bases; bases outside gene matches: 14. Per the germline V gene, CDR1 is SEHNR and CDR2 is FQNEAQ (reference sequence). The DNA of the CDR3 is TGTGCCAGCAGCCCGTTCGGGGCAGGGGGCGCGTCTTTCTTT. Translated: CASSPFGAGGASFF.

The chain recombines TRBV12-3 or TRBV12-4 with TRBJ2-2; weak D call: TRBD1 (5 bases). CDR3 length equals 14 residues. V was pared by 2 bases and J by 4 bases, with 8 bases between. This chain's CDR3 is CASSLLRGTGELFF. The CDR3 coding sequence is TGTGCCAGCAGTTTATTAAGGGGCACCGGGGAGCTGTTTTTT.

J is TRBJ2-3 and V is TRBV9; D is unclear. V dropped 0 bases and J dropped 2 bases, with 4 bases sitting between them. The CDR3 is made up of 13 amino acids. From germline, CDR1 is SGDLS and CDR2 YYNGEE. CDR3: CASSVAATDTQYF. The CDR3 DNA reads TGTGCCAGCAGCGTAGCGGCCACAGATACGCAGTATTTT.

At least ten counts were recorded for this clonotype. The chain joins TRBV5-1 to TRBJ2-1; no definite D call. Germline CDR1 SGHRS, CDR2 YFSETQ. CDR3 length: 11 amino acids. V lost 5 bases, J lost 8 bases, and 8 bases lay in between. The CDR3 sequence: CASRGGDEQFF. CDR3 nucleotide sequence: TGCGCCAGCAGGGGTGGGGATGAGCAGTTCTTC.

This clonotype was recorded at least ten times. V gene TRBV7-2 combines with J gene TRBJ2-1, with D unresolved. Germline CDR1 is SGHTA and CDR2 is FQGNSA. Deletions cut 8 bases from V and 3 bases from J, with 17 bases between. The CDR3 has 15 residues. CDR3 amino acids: CASALSVADYNEQFF. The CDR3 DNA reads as TGTGCCAGCGCACTAAGCGTGGCAGACTACAATGAGCAGTTCTTC.

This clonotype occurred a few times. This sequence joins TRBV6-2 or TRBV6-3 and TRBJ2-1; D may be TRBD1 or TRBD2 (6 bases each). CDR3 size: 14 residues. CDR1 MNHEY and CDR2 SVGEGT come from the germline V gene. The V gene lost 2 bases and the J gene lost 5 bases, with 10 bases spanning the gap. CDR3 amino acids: CASSYRGRDNEQFF. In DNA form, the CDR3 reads TGTGCCAGCAGTTACCGGGGGCGTGACAATGAGCAGTTCTTC.

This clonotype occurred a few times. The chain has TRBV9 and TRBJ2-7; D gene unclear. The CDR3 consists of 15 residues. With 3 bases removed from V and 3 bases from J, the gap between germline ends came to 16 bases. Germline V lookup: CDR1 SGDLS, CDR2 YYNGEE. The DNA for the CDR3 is TGTGCCAGCAGCGAGCAGCCACAACCTCTCTACGAGCAGTACTTC. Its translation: CASSEQPQPLYEQYF.

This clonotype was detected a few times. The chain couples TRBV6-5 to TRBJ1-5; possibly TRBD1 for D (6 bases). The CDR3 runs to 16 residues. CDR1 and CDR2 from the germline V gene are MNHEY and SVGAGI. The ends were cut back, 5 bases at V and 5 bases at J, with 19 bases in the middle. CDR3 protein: CASSSRQAGGYQPQHF. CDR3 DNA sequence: TGTGCCAGCAGTAGCCGACAGGCTGGGGGTTATCAGCCCCAGCATTTT.

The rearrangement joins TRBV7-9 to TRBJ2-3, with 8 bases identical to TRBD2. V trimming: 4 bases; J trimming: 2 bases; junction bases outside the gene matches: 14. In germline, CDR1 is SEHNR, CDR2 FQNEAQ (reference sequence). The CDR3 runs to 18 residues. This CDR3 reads CASSSHIPGLGFTDTQYF. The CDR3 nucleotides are TGTGCCAGCAGCTCACACATTCCGGGACTAGGATTCACAGATACGCAGTATTTT.

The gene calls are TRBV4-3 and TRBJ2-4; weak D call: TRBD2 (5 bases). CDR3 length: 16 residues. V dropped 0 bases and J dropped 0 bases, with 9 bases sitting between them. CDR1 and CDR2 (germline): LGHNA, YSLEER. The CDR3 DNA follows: TGCGCCAGCAGCCAAGAACCAGGAGGAGCCAAAAACATTCAGTACTTC. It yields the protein CASSQEPGGAKNIQYF.

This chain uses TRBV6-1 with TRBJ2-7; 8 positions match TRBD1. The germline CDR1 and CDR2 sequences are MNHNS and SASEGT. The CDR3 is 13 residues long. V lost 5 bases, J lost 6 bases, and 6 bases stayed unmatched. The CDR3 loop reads CASSQTGVSEQYF. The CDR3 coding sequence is TGTGCCAGCAGTCAGACAGGGGTCTCCGAGCAGTACTTC.

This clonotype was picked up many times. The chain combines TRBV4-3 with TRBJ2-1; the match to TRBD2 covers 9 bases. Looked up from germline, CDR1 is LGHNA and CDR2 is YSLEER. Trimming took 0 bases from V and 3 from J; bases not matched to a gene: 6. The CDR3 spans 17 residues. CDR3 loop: CASSQDGRGGVYNEQFF. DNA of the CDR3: TGCGCCAGCAGCCAAGATGGGCGGGGGGGCGTCTACAATGAGCAGTTCTTC.

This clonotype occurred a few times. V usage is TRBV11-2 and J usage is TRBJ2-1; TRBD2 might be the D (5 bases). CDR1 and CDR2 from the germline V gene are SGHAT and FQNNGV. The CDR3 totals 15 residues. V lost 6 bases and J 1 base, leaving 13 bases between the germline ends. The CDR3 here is CASSPASGSYNEQFF. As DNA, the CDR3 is TGTGCCAGCAGTCCGGCCAGCGGATCCTACAATGAGCAGTTCTTC. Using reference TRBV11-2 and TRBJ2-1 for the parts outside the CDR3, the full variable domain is EAGVAQSPRYKIIEKRQSVAFWCNPISGHATLYWYQQILGQGPKLLIQFQNNGVVDDSQLPKDRFSAERLKGVDSTLKIQPAKLEDSAVYLCASSPASGSYNEQFFGPGTRLTVL.

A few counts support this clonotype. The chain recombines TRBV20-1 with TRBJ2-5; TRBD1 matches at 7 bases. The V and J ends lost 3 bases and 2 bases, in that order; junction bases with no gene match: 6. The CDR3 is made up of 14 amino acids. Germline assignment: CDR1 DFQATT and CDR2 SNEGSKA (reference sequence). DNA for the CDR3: TGCAGTGCTAGGTCCGGGACAGATCAAGAGACCCAGTACTTC. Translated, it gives CSARSGTDQETQYF.

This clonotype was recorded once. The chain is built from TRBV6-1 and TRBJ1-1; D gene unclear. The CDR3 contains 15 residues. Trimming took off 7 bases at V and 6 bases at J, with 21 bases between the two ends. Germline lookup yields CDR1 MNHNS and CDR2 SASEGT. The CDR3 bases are TGTGCCAGCACCTCGAATCGGGTTTGGGAGGCTGAAGCTTTCTTT. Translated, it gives CASTSNRVWEAEAFF.

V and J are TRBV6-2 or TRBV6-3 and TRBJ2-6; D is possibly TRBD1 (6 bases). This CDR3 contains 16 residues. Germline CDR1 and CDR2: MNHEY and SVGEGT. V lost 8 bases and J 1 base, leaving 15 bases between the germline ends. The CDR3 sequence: CASLRGRGSGANVLTF. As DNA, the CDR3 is TGTGCCAGCCTCAGGGGTCGGGGATCTGGGGCCAACGTCCTGACTTTC.

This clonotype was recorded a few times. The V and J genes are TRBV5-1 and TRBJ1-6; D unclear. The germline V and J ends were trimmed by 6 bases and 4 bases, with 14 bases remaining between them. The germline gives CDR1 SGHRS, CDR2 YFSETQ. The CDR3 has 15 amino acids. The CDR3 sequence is CASTPDGVYNSPLHF. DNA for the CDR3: TGCGCCAGCACCCCGGACGGGGTATATAATTCACCCCTCCACTTT.

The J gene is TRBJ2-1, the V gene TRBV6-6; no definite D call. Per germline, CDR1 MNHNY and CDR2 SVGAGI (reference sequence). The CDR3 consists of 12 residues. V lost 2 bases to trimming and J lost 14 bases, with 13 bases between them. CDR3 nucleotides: TGTGCCAGCAGTTACGAGATGGGTGGAGAGTTCTTC. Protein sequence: CASSYEMGGEFF.

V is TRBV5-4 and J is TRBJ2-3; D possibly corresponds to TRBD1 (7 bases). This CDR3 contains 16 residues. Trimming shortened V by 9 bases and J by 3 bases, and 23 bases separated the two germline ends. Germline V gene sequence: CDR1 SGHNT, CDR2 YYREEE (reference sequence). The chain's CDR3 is CATQLGGGQVTDTQYF. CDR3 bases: TGTGCCACCCAGCTTGGGGGAGGACAGGTGACAGATACGCAGTATTTT.

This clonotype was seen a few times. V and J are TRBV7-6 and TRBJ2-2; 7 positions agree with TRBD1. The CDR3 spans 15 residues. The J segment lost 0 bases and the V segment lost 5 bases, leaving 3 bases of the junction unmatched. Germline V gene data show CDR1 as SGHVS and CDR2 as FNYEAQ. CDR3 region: CASSPGTANTGELFF. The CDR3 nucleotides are TGTGCCAGCAGCCCTGGGACAGCGAACACCGGGGAGCTGTTTTTT.

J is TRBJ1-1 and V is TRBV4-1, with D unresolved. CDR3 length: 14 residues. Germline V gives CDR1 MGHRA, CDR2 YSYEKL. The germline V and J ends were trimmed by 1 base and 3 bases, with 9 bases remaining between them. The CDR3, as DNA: TGCGCCAGCAGCCAAGGTCACGGGGACACTGAAGCTTTCTTT. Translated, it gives CASSQGHGDTEAFF.

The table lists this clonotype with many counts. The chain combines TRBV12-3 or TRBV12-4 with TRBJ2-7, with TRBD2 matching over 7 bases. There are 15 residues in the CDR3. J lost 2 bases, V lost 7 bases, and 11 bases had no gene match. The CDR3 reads CASNVGGGAAYEQYF. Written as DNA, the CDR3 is TGTGCCAGCAATGTTGGCGGGGGAGCAGCCTACGAGCAGTACTTC.

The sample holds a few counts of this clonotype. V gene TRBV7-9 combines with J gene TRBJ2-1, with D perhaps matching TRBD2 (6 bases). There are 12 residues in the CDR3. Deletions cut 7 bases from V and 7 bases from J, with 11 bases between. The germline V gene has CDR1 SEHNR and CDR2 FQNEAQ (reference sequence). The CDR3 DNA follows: TGTGCCAGCATCCGTGGGGGGAATGAGCAGTTCTTC. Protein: CASIRGGNEQFF.

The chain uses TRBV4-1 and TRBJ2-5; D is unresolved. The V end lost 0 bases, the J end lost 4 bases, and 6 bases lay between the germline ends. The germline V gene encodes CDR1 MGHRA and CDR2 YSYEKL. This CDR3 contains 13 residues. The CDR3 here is CASSQDAGETQYF. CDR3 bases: TGCGCCAGCAGCCAAGATGCCGGAGAGACCCAGTACTTC.

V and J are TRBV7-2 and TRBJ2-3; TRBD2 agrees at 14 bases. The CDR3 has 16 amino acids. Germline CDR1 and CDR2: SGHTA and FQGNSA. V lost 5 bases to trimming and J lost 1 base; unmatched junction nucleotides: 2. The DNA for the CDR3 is TGTGCCAGCAGCACGGGACTAGCGGGAGGCACAGATACGCAGTATTTT. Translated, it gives CASSTGLAGGTDTQYF.

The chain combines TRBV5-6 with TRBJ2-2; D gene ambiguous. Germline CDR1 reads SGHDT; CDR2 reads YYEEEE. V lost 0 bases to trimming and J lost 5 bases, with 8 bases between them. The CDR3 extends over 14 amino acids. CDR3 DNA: TGTGCCAGCAGCTTGGTTACGGAAACCGGGGAGCTGTTTTTT. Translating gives CASSLVTETGELFF.